The present T cell receptor beta chain was sequenced within a study of blood T cells in healthy people across ages. Primers used in a second PCR of roughly 7 to 12 cycles were a sample-barcoded 5' primer and a J-beta primer mix. A single record per CDR3 protein comes from TCRdb applying MiXCR to the 5' RACE reads. The profile shows 850,000 to 1,000,000 distinct CDR3 sequences, 40% to 60% of them singletons. Looked up from germline, CDR1 is KGHDR and CDR2 is SFDVKD. V was cut by 0 bases and J by 5 bases, with 15 bases left in between. The CDR3 has 16 residues. Findings and caveats of the study: The study could not conclusively compare naive and antigen-experienced cells, given its unsorted PBMCs.

The table lists this clonotype with a few counts. The antigen is undetermined. The material sequenced was blood. This TCR came from a man younger than 40 in good health. The chain combines TRBV24-1 with TRBJ2-5, with D perhaps TRBD2 (6 bases). CDR3: CATSDLYGGLSETQYF. The CDR3 DNA is TGTGCCACCAGTGATTTGTACGGGGGATTGAGTGAGACCCAGTACTTC.